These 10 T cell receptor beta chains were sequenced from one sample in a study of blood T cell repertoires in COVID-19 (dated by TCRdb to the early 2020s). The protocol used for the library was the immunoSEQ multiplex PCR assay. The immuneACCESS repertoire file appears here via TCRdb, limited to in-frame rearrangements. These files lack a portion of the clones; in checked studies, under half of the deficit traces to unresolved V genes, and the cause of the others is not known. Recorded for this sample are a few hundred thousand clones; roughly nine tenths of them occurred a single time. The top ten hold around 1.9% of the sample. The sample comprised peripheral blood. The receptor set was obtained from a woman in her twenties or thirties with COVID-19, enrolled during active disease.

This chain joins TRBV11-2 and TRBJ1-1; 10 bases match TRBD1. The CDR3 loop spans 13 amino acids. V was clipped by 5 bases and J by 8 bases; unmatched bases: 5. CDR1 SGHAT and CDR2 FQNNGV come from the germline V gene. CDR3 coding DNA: TGTGCCAGCAGCCGAGGGACAGGGGAAGAAGCTTTCTTT. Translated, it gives CASSRGTGEEAFF.

DNA of the CDR3: TGCGCCAGCAGCCAGCGAGGCTCCGGGACAGGGCCCGAAAAACTGTTTTTT. This encodes CASSQRGSGTGPEKLFF. The chain recombines TRBV4-1 with TRBJ1-4, with TRBD1 matching over 9 bases. V was clipped by 3 bases and J by 8 bases; unmatched bases: 13. CDR3 length: 17 residues. Germline V gene lookup returns CDR1 MGHRA and CDR2 YSYEKL.

CDR3 amino acids: CASSLVSDQPQHF. As DNA, the CDR3 is TGCGCCAGCAGCTTGGTCAGCGACCAGCCCCAGCATTTT. The chain recombines TRBV5-1 with TRBJ1-5, with D unresolved. The germline V gene has CDR1 SGHRS and CDR2 YFSETQ. This CDR3 is 13 amino acids long. The V gene lost 0 bases and the J gene lost 7 bases, with 8 bases spanning the gap.

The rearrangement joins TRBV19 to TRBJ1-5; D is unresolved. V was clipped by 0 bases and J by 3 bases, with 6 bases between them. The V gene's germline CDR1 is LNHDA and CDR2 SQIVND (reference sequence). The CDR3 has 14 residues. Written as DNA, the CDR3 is TGTGCCAGTAGTATAGAACACAACAATCAGCCCCAGCATTTT. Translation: CASSIEHNNQPQHF.

CDR3 sequence reads: CASSIRERNTEAFF. Written as DNA, the CDR3 is TGTGCCAGTAGTATTAGGGAGCGGAACACTGAAGCTTTCTTT. The chain recombines TRBV19 with TRBJ1-1; no definite D call. V was cut by 3 bases and J by 1 base, with 9 bases left in between. The CDR3 runs 14 residues. Germline CDR1 and CDR2: LNHDA and SQIVND (reference sequence).

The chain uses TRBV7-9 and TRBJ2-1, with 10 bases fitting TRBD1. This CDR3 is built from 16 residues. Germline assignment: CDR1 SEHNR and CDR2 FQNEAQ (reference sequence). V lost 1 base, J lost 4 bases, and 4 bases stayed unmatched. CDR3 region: CASSLEGQGVYNEQFF. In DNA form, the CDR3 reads TGTGCCAGCAGCTTAGAAGGACAGGGGGTATACAATGAGCAGTTCTTC.

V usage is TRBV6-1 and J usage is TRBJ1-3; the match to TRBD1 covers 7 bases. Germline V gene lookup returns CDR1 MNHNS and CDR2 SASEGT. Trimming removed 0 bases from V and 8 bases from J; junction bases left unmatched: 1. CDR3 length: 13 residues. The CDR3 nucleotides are TGTGCCAGCAGTGAAGCCAGGGGGGACACCATATATTTT. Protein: CASSEARGDTIYF.

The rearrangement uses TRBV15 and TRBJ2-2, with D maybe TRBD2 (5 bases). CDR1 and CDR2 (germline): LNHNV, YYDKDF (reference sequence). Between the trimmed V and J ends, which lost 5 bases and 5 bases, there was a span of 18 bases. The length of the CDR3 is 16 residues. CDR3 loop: CATSGVEGLFTGELFF. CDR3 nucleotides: TGTGCCACCAGCGGCGTTGAGGGCCTTTTTACCGGGGAGCTGTTTTTT.

Written as DNA, the CDR3 is TGTGCCAGCAGCTTCGGGACAGGGTTAGACGAGCAGTACTTC. Amino acid sequence: CASSFGTGLDEQYF. The chain couples TRBV5-5 to TRBJ2-7, with 9 bases matching TRBD1. CDR3 length: 14 amino acids. Germline CDR1 SGHKS, CDR2 YYEKEE (reference sequence). V shed 2 bases and J 5 bases; nucleotides not matched to a gene: 5.

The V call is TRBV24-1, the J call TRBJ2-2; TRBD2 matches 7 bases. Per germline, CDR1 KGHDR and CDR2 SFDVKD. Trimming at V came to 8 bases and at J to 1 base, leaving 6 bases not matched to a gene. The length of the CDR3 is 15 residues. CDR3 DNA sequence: TGTGCCACCATGAGCTGGGGGGGGAACACCGGGGAGCTGTTTTTT. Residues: CATMSWGGNTGELFF.